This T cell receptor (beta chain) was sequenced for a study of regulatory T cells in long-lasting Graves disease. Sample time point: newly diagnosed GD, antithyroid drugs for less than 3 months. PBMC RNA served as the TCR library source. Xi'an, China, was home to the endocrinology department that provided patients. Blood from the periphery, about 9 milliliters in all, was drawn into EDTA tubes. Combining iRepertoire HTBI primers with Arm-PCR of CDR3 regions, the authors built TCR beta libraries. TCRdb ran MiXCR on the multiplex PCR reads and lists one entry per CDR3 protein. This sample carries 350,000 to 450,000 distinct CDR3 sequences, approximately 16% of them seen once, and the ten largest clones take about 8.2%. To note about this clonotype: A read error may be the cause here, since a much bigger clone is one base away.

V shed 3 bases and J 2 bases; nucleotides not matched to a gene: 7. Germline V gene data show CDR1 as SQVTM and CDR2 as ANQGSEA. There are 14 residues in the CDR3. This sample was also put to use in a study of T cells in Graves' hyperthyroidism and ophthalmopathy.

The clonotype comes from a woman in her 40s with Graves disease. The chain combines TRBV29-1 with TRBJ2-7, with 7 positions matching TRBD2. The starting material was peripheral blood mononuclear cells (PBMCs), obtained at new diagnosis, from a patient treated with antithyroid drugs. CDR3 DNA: TGCAGCGTTGATGGGGGGGACTACCCCTACGAGCAGTACTTC. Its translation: CSVDGGDYPYEQYF.